The following is a T cell receptor beta chain sequence with its context. PCR was performed a second time for about 7 to 12 cycles using a sample-barcoded 5' primer and a J-beta primer mix. TCRdb analysed the 5' RACE reads with MiXCR anew, one entry per CDR3 protein. The sample lists hundreds of thousands of distinct CDR3 sequences, approximately 60% occurring once. V shed 6 bases and J shed 5 bases, with 13 bases lying between them. The CDR3 is 13 amino acids. Per germline, CDR1 SNHLY and CDR2 FYNNEI. The sample comes from a study of blood T cells in healthy people across ages. The clonotype was recovered from a middle-aged man in good health. V usage is TRBV2 and J usage is TRBJ1-1, with D possibly being TRBD1 (5 bases). Sequences were obtained from blood. As DNA, the CDR3 is TGTGCCAGCAGCGCGGGGGATCGGACTGAAGCTTTCTTT. It is translated as CASSAGDRTEAFF.